The rows below give T cell receptor beta chains drawn from one sample of a study of cytomegalovirus exposure and HLA in healthy donors. The table came from immunoSEQ multiplex PCR; TCRdb's copy has only in-frame clones and leaves some out. The sample includes under 110,000 clones, less than 80% of them seen just once. The sequenced material came from PBMCs. These receptors came from a man in his 60s in good health and CMV-seronegative. Both conserved end residues are part of each CDR3. The order of the fields is D gene, V gene, J gene, CDR3 protein. The D gene is left open where the match is weak.

TRBD2	TRBV7-2	TRBJ2-3	CASSPSSSGGQDTQYF
-	TRBV5-4	TRBJ2-3	CASSLGRVDSDTQYF
-	TRBV19	TRBJ2-2	CASSTQGGRTGELFF
-	TRBV5-6	TRBJ2-3	CASSLSISTDTQYF
TRBD2	TRBV27	TRBJ2-5	CASSWGGYQETQYF
-	TRBV15	TRBJ2-1	CATAQGFVDEQFF
-	TRBV30	TRBJ2-5	CAWAPGSQETQYF
TRBD1	TRBV5-4	TRBJ1-4	CASRPTGGTNEKLFF
TRBD1	TRBV28	TRBJ1-1	CASSLGTGDTEAFF
TRBD1	TRBV7-2	TRBJ1-5	CASSSQGYSNQPQHF
TRBD1	TRBV6-5	TRBJ1-1	CASSRLQGAPSEAFF
-	TRBV6-1	TRBJ1-1	CASQVNGFTNTEAFF
-	TRBV5-1	TRBJ1-2	CASSHRDNNYGYTF
TRBD1	TRBV6-6	TRBJ2-7	CASSSRTGGSYEQYF
TRBD1	TRBV6-1	TRBJ1-1	CASRGQGLNTEAFF
-	TRBV9	TRBJ2-3	CASSSEGGTDTQYF
TRBD1	TRBV6-1	TRBJ1-6	CASSGQGYNSPLHF
TRBD1	TRBV19	TRBJ1-5	CASSIDRGGNQPQHF
TRBD1	TRBV6-6	TRBJ1-1	CASSPGQMNTEAFF
TRBD2	TRBV5-4	TRBJ2-1	CASSLAKRGGYNEQFF
TRBD1	TRBV11-2	TRBJ2-5	CASRAQGRETQYF
-	TRBV4-3	TRBJ2-5	CASSQLWSPQRETQYF
TRBD2	TRBV19	TRBJ2-1	CASSPPGSGGYNEQFF
-	TRBV6-5	TRBJ1-1	CASSYLGDSEAFF
TRBD2	TRBV7-2	TRBJ2-2	CASSLRAGGSTGELFF
-	TRBV4-3	TRBJ1-1	CASSQGAGIRAEAFF
-	TRBV7-2	TRBJ2-5	CASSGGGGETQYF
-	TRBV9	TRBJ2-2	CASSPQLVFGAGELFF
-	TRBV29-1	TRBJ1-3	CSVEDAAKGGNTIYF
TRBD1	TRBV28	TRBJ1-2	CASSFLSVGTGYGYTF
-	TRBV7-9	TRBJ1-2	CASSLGTGKDGYTF
TRBD2	TRBV7-3	TRBJ2-5	CASSRGIAGGPGTQYF
-	TRBV14	TRBJ1-6	CASSQEAGTNNSPLHF
TRBD1	TRBV9	TRBJ1-1	CASSGGQTNTEAFF
TRBD1	TRBV5-1	TRBJ1-2	CASSRDRVAYGYTF
TRBD1	TRBV7-9	TRBJ2-2	CASSFRTGKGTGELFF
TRBD1	TRBV28	TRBJ2-2	CASSRQGARTGELFF
-	TRBV18	TRBJ2-1	CASSPDRTYNEQFF
-	TRBV7-2	TRBJ1-4	CASRRGVTNEKLFF
-	TRBV6-1	TRBJ2-5	CASSEAGGRETQYF
TRBD2	TRBV9	TRBJ2-5	CASSFGLAGYRETQYF
-	TRBV7-9	TRBJ1-1	CASSLEVGGWNTEAFF